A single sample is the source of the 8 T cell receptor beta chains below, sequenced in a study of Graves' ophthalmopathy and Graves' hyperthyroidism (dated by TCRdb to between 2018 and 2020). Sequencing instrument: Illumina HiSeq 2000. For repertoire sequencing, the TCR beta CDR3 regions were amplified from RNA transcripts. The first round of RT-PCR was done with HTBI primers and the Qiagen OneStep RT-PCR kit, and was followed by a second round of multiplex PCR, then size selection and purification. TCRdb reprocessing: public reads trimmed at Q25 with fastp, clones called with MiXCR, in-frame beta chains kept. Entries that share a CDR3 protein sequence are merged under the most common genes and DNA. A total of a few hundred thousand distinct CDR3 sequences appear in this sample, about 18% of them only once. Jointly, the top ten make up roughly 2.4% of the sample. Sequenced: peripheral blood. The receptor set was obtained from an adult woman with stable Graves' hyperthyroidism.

CDR3 sequence reads: CASSLEGGPTEAFF. CDR3 DNA: TGCGCCAGCAGCTTGGAAGGGGGGCCAACTGAAGCTTTCTTT. The rearrangement links TRBV5-1 to TRBJ1-1, with D perhaps matching TRBD1 (6 bases). The length of the CDR3 is 14 residues. Germline loops: CDR1 SGHRS, CDR2 YFSETQ. Trimming removed 0 bases at V and 5 bases at J, with 11 bases between.

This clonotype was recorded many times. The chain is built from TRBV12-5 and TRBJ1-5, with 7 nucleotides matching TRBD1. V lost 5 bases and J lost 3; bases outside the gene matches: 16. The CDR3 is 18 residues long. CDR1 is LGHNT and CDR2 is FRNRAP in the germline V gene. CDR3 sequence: CASGLILGTDPSNQPQHF. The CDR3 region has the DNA TGTGCTAGTGGTCTCATCCTCGGGACAGACCCTTCCAATCAGCCCCAGCATTTT.

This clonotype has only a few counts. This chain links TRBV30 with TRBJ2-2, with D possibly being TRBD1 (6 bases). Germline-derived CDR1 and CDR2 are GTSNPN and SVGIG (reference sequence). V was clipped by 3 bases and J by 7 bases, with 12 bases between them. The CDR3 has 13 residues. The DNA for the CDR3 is TGTGCCTGGAGGGGCAGGGGAGTCGGGGAGCTGTTTTTT. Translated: CAWRGRGVGELFF.

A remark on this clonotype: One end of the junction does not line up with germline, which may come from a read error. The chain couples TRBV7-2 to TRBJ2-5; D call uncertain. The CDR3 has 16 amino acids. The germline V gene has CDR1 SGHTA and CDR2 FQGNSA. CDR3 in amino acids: CAGSFSSPANGETQYF. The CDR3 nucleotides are TGTGCCGGCAGCTTCTCCTCCCCGGCCAACGGGGAGACCCAGTACTTC.

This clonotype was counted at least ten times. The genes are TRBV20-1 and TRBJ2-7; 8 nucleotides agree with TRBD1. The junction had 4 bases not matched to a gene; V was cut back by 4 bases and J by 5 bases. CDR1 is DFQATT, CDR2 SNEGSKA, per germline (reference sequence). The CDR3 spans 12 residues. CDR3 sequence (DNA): TGCAGTGCTATCCAGGGGGCACACGAGCAGTACTTC. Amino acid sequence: CSAIQGAHEQYF.

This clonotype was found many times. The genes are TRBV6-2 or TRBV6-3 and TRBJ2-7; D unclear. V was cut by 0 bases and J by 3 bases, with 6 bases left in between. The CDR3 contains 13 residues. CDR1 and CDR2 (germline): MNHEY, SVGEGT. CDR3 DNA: TGTGCCAGCAGTTACTCGCACGGCTACGAGCAGTACTTC. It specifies CASSYSHGYEQYF.

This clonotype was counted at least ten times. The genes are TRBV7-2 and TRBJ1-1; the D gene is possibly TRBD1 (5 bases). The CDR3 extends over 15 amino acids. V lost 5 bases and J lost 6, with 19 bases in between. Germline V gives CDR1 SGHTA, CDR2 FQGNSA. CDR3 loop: CASSEDTRGWAEAFF. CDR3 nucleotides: TGTGCCAGCAGCGAGGACACCCGCGGATGGGCTGAAGCTTTCTTT.

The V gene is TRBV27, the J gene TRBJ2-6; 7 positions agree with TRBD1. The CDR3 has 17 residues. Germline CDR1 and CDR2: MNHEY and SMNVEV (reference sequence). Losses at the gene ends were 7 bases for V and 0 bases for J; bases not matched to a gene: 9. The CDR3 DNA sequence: TGTGCCAGCATTTCCCCGGGACAGTACTCTGGGGCCAACGTCCTGACTTTC. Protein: CASISPGQYSGANVLTF.